The 10 T cell receptor beta chains listed next were all sequenced from one sample in a study of CD8 T cells in Susac syndrome. Random-hexamer reverse transcription was applied to roughly 0.5 to 1 ug RNA. TCRdb re-called the immunoSEQ multiplex PCR reads through MiXCR, storing one row per CDR3 protein. The sample has about 140,000 distinct CDR3 sequences, 85% to 95% seen once. The material sequenced was CD4+ T cells from PBMCs. The source of these receptors is a human donor with multiple sclerosis.

The rearrangement links TRBV3-1 to TRBJ1-2, with TRBD1 matching 9 bases. The V gene's germline CDR1 is LGHDT and CDR2 YNNKEL (reference sequence). This CDR3 is built from 13 residues. Trimming at V came to 4 bases and at J to 9 bases, leaving 6 bases not matched to a gene. This CDR3 reads CASSRRTGARYTF. The DNA of the CDR3 is TGTGCCAGCAGCCGCCGGACAGGGGCTCGCTACACCTTC.

V is TRBV13 and J is TRBJ2-3; D not certain. CDR3 length: 12 residues. V was pared by 5 bases and J by 4 bases, with 7 bases between. Looked up from germline, CDR1 is PRHDT and CDR2 is FYEKMQ (reference sequence). CDR3 sequence: CASSPYSDTQYF. DNA of the CDR3: TGTGCCAGCAGCCCCTATTCAGATACGCAGTATTTT. The full variable domain, completed using reference TRBV13 and TRBJ2-3, is AAGVIQSPRHLIKEKRETATLKCYPIPRHDTVYWYQQGPGQDPQFLISFYEKMQSDKGSIPDRFSAQQFSDYHSELNMSSLELGDSALYFCASSPYSDTQYFGPGTRLTVL.

As DNA, the CDR3 is TGTGCCAGTAGTAAATTGGGACAGGGTAACTACAATGAGCAGTTCTTC. Translated: CASSKLGQGNYNEQFF. The chain has TRBV19 and TRBJ2-1; TRBD1 matches at 9 bases. The V and J ends lost 4 bases and 3 bases, in that order; junction bases with no gene match: 7. The CDR3 spans 16 residues. Germline loops: CDR1 LNHDA, CDR2 SQIVND (reference sequence).

This chain joins TRBV7-2 and TRBJ2-7; 7 bases align to TRBD2. Germline CDR1 reads SGHTA; CDR2 reads FQGNSA. The J segment lost 3 bases and the V segment lost 1 base, leaving 6 bases of the junction unmatched. The CDR3 length is 15 residues. CDR3 sequence reads: CASSLGAGNLYEQYF. For the CDR3, the DNA is TGTGCCAGCAGCTTAGGAGCGGGGAACCTCTACGAGCAGTACTTC.

A few counts support this clonotype. This chain connects TRBV7-6 to TRBJ2-3; D is unclear. V lost 5 bases to trimming and J lost 3 bases, with 9 bases between them. CDR3 length: 13 amino acids. The V gene's germline CDR1 is SGHVS and CDR2 FNYEAQ. Here the CDR3 DNA reads TGTGCCAGCAGCGAGTTGCGGACAGATACGCAGTATTTT. Translated, it gives CASSELRTDTQYF. Complete variable domain (other parts from reference TRBV7-6 and TRBJ2-3): GAGVSQSPRYKVTKRGQDVALRCDPISGHVSLYWYRQALGQGPEFLTYFNYEAQQDKSGLPNDRFSAERPEGSISTLTIQRTEQRDSAMYRCASSELRTDTQYFGPGTRLTVL.

The CDR3 DNA sequence: TGCAGTGCTCGAGCCCCCACTGGACAGGGGAGCTCACCCCTCCACTTT. Translation gives CSARAPTGQGSSPLHF. This chain links TRBV20-1 with TRBJ1-6, with 9 bases lining up with TRBD1. Losses at the gene ends were 5 bases for V and 10 bases for J; bases not matched to a gene: 15. Germline CDR1 is DFQATT and CDR2 is SNEGSKA (reference sequence). The CDR3 is 16 amino acids.

The chain recombines TRBV7-3 with TRBJ2-7; 7 bases map to TRBD2. This CDR3 is 17 amino acids long. CDR1 SGHTA and CDR2 FQGTGA come from the germline V gene. With V trimmed by 4 bases and J by 2 bases, 14 bases remained unmatched. Written as DNA, the CDR3 is TGTGCCAGCAGCTCCCCTCGGAAACTAGCGCCTACCTACGAGCAGTACTTC. Translating it yields CASSSPRKLAPTYEQYF. Combining the CDR3 with reference TRBV7-3 and TRBJ2-7 gives the whole variable domain GAGVSQTPSNKVTEKGKYVELRCDPISGHTALYWYRQSLGQGPEFLIYFQGTGAADDSGLPNDRFFAVRPEGSVSTLKIQRTERGDSAVYLCASSSPRKLAPTYEQYFGPGTRLTVT.

This chain uses TRBV7-9 with TRBJ2-7, with TRBD2 as a possible D gene (6 bases). CDR3 length equals 12 residues. The V gene's germline CDR1 is SEHNR and CDR2 FQNEAQ (reference sequence). The V end lost 6 bases, the J end lost 6 bases, and 12 bases lay between the germline ends. The DNA for the CDR3 is TGTGCCAGCAGTCACAGAGCGGGCGAGCAGTACTTC. Translation: CASSHRAGEQYF.

The gene calls are TRBV15 and TRBJ1-5; TRBD1 aligns across 7 bases. Unmatched junction bases numbered 6, after V lost 4 bases and J lost 6 bases. The length of the CDR3 is 14 residues. The germline V gene encodes CDR1 LNHNV and CDR2 YYDKDF (reference sequence). In DNA, the CDR3 is TGTGCCACCAGCAACCACAGGGGTCCTCAGCCCCAGCATTTT. Protein product: CATSNHRGPQPQHF.

The chain combines TRBV24-1 with TRBJ2-3, with TRBD1 identical over 7 bases. The CDR3 spans 15 residues. The junction had 7 bases not matched to a gene; V was cut back by 5 bases and J by 3 bases. Germline CDR1 and CDR2: KGHDR and SFDVKD. The CDR3: CATSGTGLGTDTQYF. In DNA, the CDR3 is TGTGCCACCAGTGGGACAGGCCTTGGGACAGATACGCAGTATTTT.